This TCR beta chain was sequenced in a study of shared clonotypes between healthy human individuals. General study findings and limits: Sequencing depth was expected to influence donor clonotype sharing.

Comments on this clone: Its specificity is unknown.

Once extracted for a subset, genomic DNA was divided evenly among several immunoSEQ plates. The assay was immunoSEQ multiplex PCR, and TCRdb's table has in-frame clones only and misses some. The table shows roughly 2.1 million clones, with roughly 91% occurring only once. The naive CD8 population came from CD45RO-negative cells selected for CCR7, without terminally differentiated effector memory CD45RA+ cells. Trimming stripped 5 bases from V and 5 bases from J, with 12 bases between. CDR1 is SEHNR, CDR2 FQNEAQ, per germline (reference sequence). The length of the CDR3 is 14 residues. Input material: naive CD8+ T cells from PBMCs. V is TRBV7-9 and J is TRBJ2-2; D call uncertain. This TCR was sampled from a man between 18 and 35 years old in good health. Some clones in this sample may be carry-over from other donors' samples. The CDR3 nucleotides read TGTGCCAGCAGCGACCCGCTCCCTACCGGGGAGCTGTTTTTT. Translating it yields CASSDPLPTGELFF.